These 18 T cell receptor beta chains originate from one sample sequenced in a study of PD-L1 blockade in urothelial cancer. Only in-frame clones appear in the TCRdb table, and some are missing; sequencing was by immunoSEQ multiplex PCR. The sample records some 51,000 clones, around nine tenths being singletons. Described time point: peripheral blood 6 weeks after treatment start. The sample consisted of PBMCs, taken around atezolizumab (anti-PD-L1) treatment. These receptors all come from a man aged 60 to 75 with urothelial cancer.

The chain links TRBV14 to TRBJ2-7; D is uncertain. Trimming stripped 1 base from V and 6 bases from J, with 13 bases between. Germline V CDR1 and CDR2: SGHDN, FVKESK. The CDR3 sequence is 14 residues long. The CDR3 DNA reads TGTGCCAGCAGCCAAGCGGTAGGATGGAGCGAGCAGTACTTC. This codes for CASSQAVGWSEQYF. Variable domain in full (rest from reference TRBV14 and TRBJ2-7): EAGVTQFPSHSVIEKGQTVTLRCDPISGHDNLYWYRRVMGKEIKFLLHFVKESKQDESGMPNNRFLAERTGGTYSTLKVQPAELEDSGVYFCASSQAVGWSEQYFGPGTRLTVT.

This clone was detected once. The CDR3 DNA reads TGTGCCAGTAGTATGGGTCAGGGGAGCACTGAAGCTTTCTTT. Translating gives CASSMGQGSTEAFF. The chain carries TRBV19 and TRBJ1-1; perhaps TRBD1 as D (6 bases). The V gene's germline CDR1 is LNHDA and CDR2 SQIVND (reference sequence). V was clipped by 3 bases and J by 4 bases, with 12 bases between them. CDR3 length: 14 amino acids. Using reference TRBV19 and TRBJ1-1 for the parts outside the CDR3, the full variable domain is DGGITQSPKYLFRKEGQNVTLSCEQNLNHDAMYWYRQDPGQGLRLIYYSQIVNDFQKGDIAEGYSVSREKKESFPLTVTSAQKNPTAFYLCASSMGQGSTEAFFGQGTRLTVV.

The CDR3 coding sequence is TGCGCCAGCAGCATGGCGGGGGGCTCCTACGAGCAGTACTTC. Amino acid sequence: CASSMAGGSYEQYF. The chain combines TRBV5-1 with TRBJ2-7; 8 nucleotides align to TRBD2. The ends lost 4 bases at V and 0 bases at J; junction bases unmatched: 3. CDR3 length: 14 amino acids. Germline V gives CDR1 SGHRS, CDR2 YFSETQ.

The chain links TRBV2 to TRBJ1-2; 10 bases match TRBD1. Losses at the gene ends were 6 bases for V and 4 bases for J; bases not matched to a gene: 11. Germline V lookup: CDR1 SNHLY, CDR2 FYNNEI. The CDR3 covers 16 residues. This CDR3 reads CASSPGQGGRIYGYTF. DNA for the CDR3: TGTGCCAGCAGCCCCGGACAGGGGGGAAGAATCTATGGCTACACCTTC.

The chain couples TRBV7-7 to TRBJ2-5, with 7 bases fitting TRBD2. V lost 1 base and J lost 5; bases outside the gene matches: 7. CDR1 and CDR2 (germline): SSHAT, FNYEAQ (reference sequence). The CDR3 sequence is 15 residues long. CDR3 sequence (DNA): TGTGCCAGCAGCTTAGAGGGCGGGGGATTCGAGACCCAGTACTTC. This gives the protein CASSLEGGGFETQYF.

This clone was found once. The chain is built from TRBV5-1 and TRBJ2-5, with 12 bases identical to TRBD2. Germline CDR1 reads SGHRS; CDR2 reads YFSETQ. This CDR3 has 19 amino acids. V lost 0 bases and J lost 3; bases outside the gene matches: 12. CDR3 protein: CASSLVVPSGGVPEETQYF. CDR3 in DNA: TGCGCCAGCAGCTTGGTTGTCCCTAGCGGGGGGGTACCAGAAGAGACCCAGTACTTC.

This clone was observed a handful of times. The chain couples TRBV6-5 to TRBJ1-3; no firm D call. The length of the CDR3 is 14 residues. The germline CDR1 and CDR2 sequences are MNHEY and SVGAGI. The V and J ends lost 6 bases and 2 bases respectively, with 11 bases between them. The CDR3 DNA reads as TGTGCCAGCAGCCGAGAACCCACTGGAAACACCATATATTTT. Its protein is CASSREPTGNTIYF.

The rearrangement joins TRBV19 to TRBJ2-7; TRBD2 matches at 7 bases. The CDR3 runs 14 residues. V lost 3 bases to trimming and J lost 0 bases; unmatched junction nucleotides: 2. CDR1 LNHDA and CDR2 SQIVND come from the germline V gene (reference sequence). The CDR3 protein is CASSMGGSSYEQYF. The CDR3 region has the DNA TGTGCCAGTAGTATGGGAGGGAGCTCCTACGAGCAGTACTTC.

The J gene is TRBJ1-2, the V gene TRBV18, with D perhaps matching TRBD1 (6 bases). The CDR3 extends over 14 amino acids. V lost 6 bases, J lost 2 bases, and 13 bases lay in between. Germline values: CDR1 KGHSH, CDR2 LQKENI. CDR3 amino acids: CASSPTGINYGYTF. The CDR3 DNA is TGTGCCAGCTCCCCGACAGGAATCAACTATGGCTACACCTTC.

This clone is a singleton in its sample. The chain uses TRBV10-1 and TRBJ2-5; 9 bases align to TRBD2. This CDR3 has 15 amino acids. With V trimmed by 2 bases and J by 5 bases, 6 bases remained unmatched. Germline CDR1 WNHNN, CDR2 SYGVQD (reference sequence). The CDR3: CASSEGGRAGETQYF. The DNA of the CDR3 is TGCGCCAGCAGTGAGGGCGGGAGGGCCGGGGAGACCCAGTACTTC.

The rearrangement uses TRBV4-3 and TRBJ1-4; no clear D gene. From germline, CDR1 is LGHNA and CDR2 YSLEER. The length of the CDR3 is 13 residues. Trimming removed 1 base at V and 10 bases at J, with 10 bases between. The CDR3 DNA reads as TGCGCCAGCAGCCAAGGCCAGGAGGGAAAACTGTTTTTT. Translation: CASSQGQEGKLFF.

The chain is built from TRBV19 and TRBJ1-5, with D possibly matching TRBD1 (6 bases). The ends were cut back, 5 bases at V and 1 base at J, with 15 bases in the middle. The CDR3 has 16 residues. CDR1 is LNHDA and CDR2 is SQIVND in the germline V gene (reference sequence). CDR3 sequence reads: CASSHTGFRSNQPQHF. CDR3 coding DNA: TGTGCCAGTAGTCACACAGGGTTTCGGAGCAATCAGCCCCAGCATTTT. The whole variable domain, remainder taken from reference TRBV19 and TRBJ1-5, is DGGITQSPKYLFRKEGQNVTLSCEQNLNHDAMYWYRQDPGQGLRLIYYSQIVNDFQKGDIAEGYSVSREKKESFPLTVTSAQKNPTAFYLCASSHTGFRSNQPQHFGDGTRLSIL.

The rearrangement links TRBV7-9 to TRBJ2-7; TRBD1 might be the D (5 bases). Per germline, CDR1 SEHNR and CDR2 FQNEAQ (reference sequence). Trimming cost V 4 bases and J 1 base, with 8 bases left between them. The CDR3 sequence is 13 residues long. CDR3 sequence reads: CASSSPGSYEQYF. CDR3 sequence (DNA): TGTGCCAGCAGCTCTCCAGGGTCCTACGAGCAGTACTTC.

This clone was observed a single time. The V gene is TRBV9, the J gene TRBJ2-1, with 12 nucleotides matching TRBD2. The CDR3 has 15 residues. From germline, CDR1 is SGDLS and CDR2 YYNGEE. V lost 3 bases and J lost 9; bases outside the gene matches: 7. The CDR3 here is CASSARTSGDGEQFF. Written as DNA, the CDR3 is TGTGCCAGCAGCGCCAGGACTAGCGGGGACGGTGAGCAGTTCTTC.

As regards this clone: At one boundary the junction diverges from the germline segment, which might be a read error. The chain combines TRBV7-9 with TRBJ1-4; D unclear. The V gene's germline CDR1 is SEHNR and CDR2 FQNEAQ (reference sequence). The CDR3 totals 15 residues. The CDR3 DNA reads as TGTGCCAGCAGAAGCGGGCGGGTTGGGTATGAAGAACTGTTTTTT. Residues: CASRSGRVGYEELFF.

V usage is TRBV6-1 and J usage is TRBJ1-5; the D gene is possibly TRBD1 (5 bases). Trimming took off 2 bases at V and 5 bases at J, with 13 bases between the two ends. The CDR3 has 15 amino acids. The germline V gene encodes CDR1 MNHNS and CDR2 SASEGT. This CDR3 reads CASSESGGLDQPQHF. The CDR3 nucleotides are TGTGCCAGCAGTGAATCGGGGGGTCTGGATCAGCCCCAGCATTTT.

In DNA form, the CDR3 reads TGTGCCAGCAGCGTGGGCCCGGGACAGCGCTACAATGAGCAGTTCTTC. It codes for CASSVGPGQRYNEQFF. V is TRBV5-6 and J is TRBJ2-1; 7 positions agree with TRBD1. CDR1 is SGHDT and CDR2 is YYEEEE in the germline V gene. CDR3 length: 16 amino acids. Unmatched junction bases numbered 10, after V lost 4 bases and J lost 3 bases.

The chain joins TRBV7-2 to TRBJ2-2; the D gene is possibly TRBD1 (6 bases). The germline V and J ends were trimmed by 3 bases and 6 bases, with 11 bases remaining between them. This CDR3 contains 14 residues. Germline lookup yields CDR1 SGHTA and CDR2 FQGNSA. CDR3 protein: CASSFTGMSGELFF. In DNA form, the CDR3 reads TGTGCCAGCAGCTTCACAGGGATGTCCGGGGAGCTGTTTTTT. Variable domain in full (rest from reference TRBV7-2 and TRBJ2-2): GAGVSQSPSNKVTEKGKDVELRCDPISGHTALYWYRQSLGQGLEFLIYFQGNSAPDKSGLPSDRFSAERTGGSVSTLTIQRTQQEDSAVYLCASSFTGMSGELFFGEGSRLTVL.